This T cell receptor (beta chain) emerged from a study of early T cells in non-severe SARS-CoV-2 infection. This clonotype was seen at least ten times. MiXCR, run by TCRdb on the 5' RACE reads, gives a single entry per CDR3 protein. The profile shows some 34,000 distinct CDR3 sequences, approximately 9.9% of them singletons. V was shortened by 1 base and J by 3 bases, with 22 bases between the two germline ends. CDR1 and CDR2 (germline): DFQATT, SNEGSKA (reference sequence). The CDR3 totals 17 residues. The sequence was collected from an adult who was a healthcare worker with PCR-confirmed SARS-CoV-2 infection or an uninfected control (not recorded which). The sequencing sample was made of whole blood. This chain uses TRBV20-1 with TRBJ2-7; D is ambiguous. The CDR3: CSARAIFDATPLYEQYF. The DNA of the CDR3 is TGCAGTGCTAGAGCCATCTTTGATGCAACCCCACTCTACGAGCAGTACTTC.